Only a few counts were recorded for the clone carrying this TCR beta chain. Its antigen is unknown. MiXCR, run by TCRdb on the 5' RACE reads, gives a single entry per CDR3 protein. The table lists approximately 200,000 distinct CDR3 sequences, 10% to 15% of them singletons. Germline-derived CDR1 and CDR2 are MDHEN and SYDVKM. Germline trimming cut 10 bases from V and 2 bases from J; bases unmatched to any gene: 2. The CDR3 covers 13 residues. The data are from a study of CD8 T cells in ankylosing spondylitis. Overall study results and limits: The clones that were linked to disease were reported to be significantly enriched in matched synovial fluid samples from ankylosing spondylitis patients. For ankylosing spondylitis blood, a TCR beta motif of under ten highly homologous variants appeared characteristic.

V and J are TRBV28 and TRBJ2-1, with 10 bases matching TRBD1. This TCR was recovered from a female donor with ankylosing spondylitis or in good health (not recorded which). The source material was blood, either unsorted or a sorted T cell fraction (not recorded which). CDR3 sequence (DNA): TGTGCCACAGGACAGGGGGCCTACAATGAGCAGTTCTTC. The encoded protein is CATGQGAYNEQFF.